The 32 T cell receptor beta chains below were found in one sample sequenced in a study of blood T cells in healthy people across ages. Sample-barcoded 5' priming and a J-beta primer mix drove a second PCR of 7 to 11 cycles. TCRdb called the 5' RACE reads again in MiXCR, with one record for every CDR3 protein. The sample lists about 1.6 million distinct CDR3 sequences, roughly 32% occurring once. The sequencing sample was made of blood. All receptors come from a woman aged 30 to 39 in good health.

This clonotype was counted only a few times. The chain recombines TRBV15 with TRBJ2-1, with 9 bases aligning to TRBD1. The CDR3 has 15 amino acids. Germline CDR1 and CDR2: LNHNV and YYDKDF (reference sequence). Germline trimming cut 3 bases from V and 8 bases from J; bases unmatched to any gene: 8. The CDR3 reads CATSREDRGVYEQFF. CDR3 DNA sequence: TGTGCCACCAGCAGGGAGGACAGGGGAGTATATGAGCAGTTCTTC.

This clonotype appeared a few times. J is TRBJ2-5 and V is TRBV20-1; D perhaps matches TRBD2 (6 bases). This CDR3 is built from 13 residues. V lost 0 bases and J 4 bases, leaving 9 bases between the germline ends. The germline V gene has CDR1 DFQATT and CDR2 SNEGSKA (reference sequence). The CDR3 here is CSARDWGGETQYF. The CDR3 nucleotides are TGCAGTGCTAGAGACTGGGGAGGAGAGACCCAGTACTTC.

This clonotype was found many times. This rearrangement joins TRBV9 to TRBJ2-1; TRBD2 might be the D (5 bases). The CDR3 has 12 amino acids. Germline V gene lookup returns CDR1 SGDLS and CDR2 YYNGEE. The V end lost 3 bases, the J end lost 10 bases, and 11 bases lay between the germline ends. The CDR3 nucleotides read TGTGCCAGCAGCGGAGGGTCGGTGGAGCAGTTCTTC. This translates into CASSGGSVEQFF.

Worth noting for this clonotype: Being one base from a much bigger clone, this may be a read error. The V gene is TRBV29-1, the J gene TRBJ2-5, with D perhaps matching TRBD1 or TRBD2 (5 bases each). Trimming stripped 7 bases from V and 11 bases from J, with 14 bases between. The CDR3 sequence is 10 residues long. Germline CDR1 SQVTM, CDR2 ANQGSEA. The chain's CDR3 is CSAIGDGQYF. As DNA, the CDR3 is TGCAGCGCTATCGGGGACGGGCAGTACTTC.

The chain carries TRBV5-1 and TRBJ1-1; D not certain. V shed 0 bases and J shed 0 bases, with 9 bases lying between them. Germline loops: CDR1 SGHRS, CDR2 YFSETQ. The CDR3 extends over 15 amino acids. Here the CDR3 reads CASSLAPDLNTEAFF. The CDR3 nucleotides read TGCGCCAGCAGCTTGGCCCCAGATTTGAACACTGAAGCTTTCTTT.

This clonotype has only a few counts. The chain is built from TRBV7-2 and TRBJ2-3; D may be TRBD1 or TRBD2 (6 bases each). The CDR3 loop spans 13 amino acids. The germline V and J ends were trimmed by 10 bases and 1 base, with 12 bases remaining between them. Germline lookup yields CDR1 SGHTA and CDR2 FQGNSA. CDR3 amino acids: CATNRGGTDTQYF. In DNA form, the CDR3 reads TGTGCCACGAATAGGGGGGGCACAGATACGCAGTATTTT.

This clonotype has a handful of counts. This chain uses TRBV14 with TRBJ1-2; D possibly corresponds to TRBD1 (5 bases). V dropped 1 base and J dropped 4 bases, with 10 bases sitting between them. There are 14 residues in the CDR3. Germline lookup yields CDR1 SGHDN and CDR2 FVKESK. Here the CDR3 reads CASSQAAGRYGYTF. DNA of the CDR3: TGTGCCAGCAGCCAAGCGGCAGGGCGCTATGGCTACACCTTC.

The table lists this clonotype with a few counts. The rearrangement joins TRBV6-1 to TRBJ1-1; no firm D call. In germline, CDR1 is MNHNS, CDR2 SASEGT. The CDR3 consists of 10 residues. Trimming cost V 6 bases and J 7 bases, with 6 bases left between them. The DNA of the CDR3 is TGTGCCAGCAGGCTCGTTGAAGCTTTCTTT. Encoded protein: CASRLVEAFF.

This clonotype came up once. The rearrangement joins TRBV27 to TRBJ2-3, with a possible D match to TRBD1 (6 bases). The CDR3 has 12 residues. CDR1 is MNHEY and CDR2 is SMNVEV in the germline V gene (reference sequence). Trimming removed 7 bases from V and 11 bases from J, with 16 bases in between. The CDR3 sequence: CASTNRAGRQYF. The CDR3 coding sequence is TGTGCCAGCACCAACAGGGCGGGTCGGCAGTATTTT.

J is TRBJ2-2 and V is TRBV9; no clear D gene. Trimming left V 7 bases short and J 4 bases short, with 8 bases between. The CDR3 has 12 residues. Germline loops: CDR1 SGDLS, CDR2 YYNGEE. The CDR3 coding sequence is TGTGCCAGCGTTGGCCCCACCGGGGAGCTGTTTTTT. Its protein is CASVGPTGELFF.

This clonotype occurred many times. The genes are TRBV6-6 and TRBJ2-3, with unresolved D. The V end lost 1 base, the J end lost 5 bases, and 10 bases lay between the germline ends. Germline loops: CDR1 MNHNY, CDR2 SVGAGI (reference sequence). The CDR3 consists of 14 residues. The CDR3 nucleotides read TGTGCCAGCAGTTACTTCGGAACCCGAGATACGCAGTATTTT. It yields the protein CASSYFGTRDTQYF.

Remarks on this clonotype: Likely a read error: the CDR3 ends without its conserved phenylalanine or tryptophan. The V and J genes are TRBV7-8 and TRBJ2-5, with 9 bases lining up with TRBD1. The J call is doubtful: the DNA matches TRBJ2-7 better. The CDR3 has 15 residues. Germline V gives CDR1 SGHVS, CDR2 FQNEAQ. CDR3 in amino acids: CASSLSRDRAYEQYC. CDR3 sequence (DNA): TGTGCCAGCAGCTTATCAAGGGACAGGGCCTACGAGCAGTACTGC.

This clonotype has a count of ten or more. CDR3 nucleotides: TGTGCCAGCAGCTTAGGGCCTCAGGGGGCGTACGGCTACACCTTC. It specifies CASSLGPQGAYGYTF. The chain employs TRBV7-9 and TRBJ1-2; 8 bases align to TRBD1. V dropped 1 base and J dropped 8; count of bases not matched to a gene: 9. The CDR3 runs 15 residues. The germline V gene encodes CDR1 SEHNR and CDR2 FQNEAQ (reference sequence).

This rearrangement joins TRBV5-4 to TRBJ2-7; D may match TRBD1 or TRBD2 (6 bases each). Germline values: CDR1 SGHNT, CDR2 YYREEE (reference sequence). Deletions cut 0 bases from V and 3 bases from J, with 13 bases between. The CDR3 contains 15 residues. The CDR3 protein is CASSLGFGGHYEQYF. Written as DNA, the CDR3 is TGTGCCAGCAGCTTGGGTTTTGGGGGGCACTACGAGCAGTACTTC.

The V gene is TRBV12-3 or TRBV12-4, the J gene TRBJ1-6, with D hard to call. The germline V and J ends were trimmed by 0 bases and 6 bases, with 9 bases remaining between them. The CDR3 runs to 15 residues. The CDR3 bases are TGTGCCAGCAGTTTAGCCCTGGTTGGTAATTCACCCCTCCACTTT. This encodes CASSLALVGNSPLHF.

The chain uses TRBV5-1 and TRBJ2-5; TRBD2 is a possible D gene (5 bases). Deletions cut 0 bases from V and 5 bases from J, with 11 bases between. This CDR3 region has 14 residues. Germline V gives CDR1 SGHRS, CDR2 YFSETQ. The CDR3 bases are TGCGCCAGCAGCTTGGCCTGGGAGCAGGAGACCCAGTACTTC. Residues: CASSLAWEQETQYF.

The chain recombines TRBV27 with TRBJ2-7, with no clear D. The CDR3 totals 15 residues. V was pared by 4 bases and J by 0 bases, with 13 bases between. The germline V gene has CDR1 MNHEY and CDR2 SMNVEV (reference sequence). As DNA, the CDR3 is TGTGCCAGCAGTTACAACCTGGGCGGCTCCTACGAGCAGTACTTC. Translated, it gives CASSYNLGGSYEQYF.

This chain links TRBV3-1 with TRBJ2-1; 11 nucleotides agree with TRBD2. The germline gives CDR1 LGHDT, CDR2 YNNKEL (reference sequence). This CDR3 spans 16 amino acids. The ends lost 5 bases at V and 4 bases at J; junction bases unmatched: 7. The CDR3 region is CASSTTSGGTYNEQFF. For the CDR3, the DNA is TGTGCCAGCAGCACCACTAGCGGGGGAACATACAATGAGCAGTTCTTC.

With respect to this clonotype: A read error may account for a junction end that differs from germline. The chain uses TRBV7-9 and TRBJ2-3; 7 bases fit TRBD1. Germline V gene sequence: CDR1 SEHNR, CDR2 FQNEAQ (reference sequence). The CDR3 loop spans 16 amino acids. CDR3 in amino acids: CANSFRLQGSTDTQYF. The CDR3 bases are TGTGCCAACAGCTTCCGGCTACAGGGGAGCACAGATACGCAGTATTTT.

The J gene is TRBJ2-6, the V gene TRBV6-5, with D maybe TRBD2 (5 bases). CDR1 and CDR2 (germline): MNHEY, SVGAGI. V was pared by 1 base and J by 0 bases, with 10 bases between. This CDR3 contains 17 residues. Written as DNA, the CDR3 is TGTGCCAGCAGTTACTGGAGCGGTGACTCTGGGGCCAACGTCCTGACTTTC. Its translation is CASSYWSGDSGANVLTF.

This clonotype turned up a few times. This rearrangement joins TRBV5-6 to TRBJ1-2; 9 positions agree with TRBD1. The CDR3 length is 13 residues. V dropped 7 bases and J dropped 4; count of bases not matched to a gene: 5. CDR1 and CDR2 (germline): SGHDT, YYEEEE. This chain's CDR3 is CASGTGLGYGYTF. CDR3 sequence (DNA): TGTGCCAGCGGGACAGGGTTGGGCTATGGCTACACCTTC.

The V call is TRBV7-2, the J call TRBJ2-2; 8 bases are a match to TRBD2. V lost 0 bases and J lost 6; bases outside the gene matches: 9. Germline-derived CDR1 and CDR2 are SGHTA and FQGNSA. CDR3 length: 17 residues. In nucleotides, the CDR3 is TGTGCCAGCAGCTTAGCCGGGCGGGGGGCCGCACCCGGGGAGCTGTTTTTT. Amino acid sequence: CASSLAGRGAAPGELFF.

In this sample, this clonotype turned up many times. The chain employs TRBV12-3 or TRBV12-4 and TRBJ2-5; 14 bases map to TRBD2. The CDR3 spans 16 residues. With V trimmed by 5 bases and J by 5 bases, 7 bases remained unmatched. Written as DNA, the CDR3 is TGTGCCAGCAGTCTTGGGACTAGCGGGAGCTGGGAGACCCAGTACTTC. Translated, it gives CASSLGTSGSWETQYF.

This clonotype was picked up a small number of times. V gene TRBV6-1 combines with J gene TRBJ2-1, with D perhaps being TRBD1 or TRBD2 (5 bases each). This CDR3 is built from 13 residues. Germline CDR1 and CDR2: MNHNS and SASEGT. V was cut by 1 base and J by 7 bases, with 8 bases left in between. DNA for the CDR3: TGTGCCAGCAGTGAAGGGGGACGAAATGAGCAGTTCTTC. Its protein product is CASSEGGRNEQFF.

Only a few counts were recorded for this clonotype. This chain uses TRBV5-6 with TRBJ2-3; TRBD1 agrees at 9 bases. The V gene's germline CDR1 is SGHDT and CDR2 YYEEEE. V shed 4 bases and J 4 bases; nucleotides not matched to a gene: 10. The CDR3 is 16 residues long. The CDR3 region is CASSQRGTGWPDTQYF. The CDR3 nucleotides are TGTGCCAGCAGCCAACGCGGGACAGGGTGGCCAGATACGCAGTATTTT.

The chain couples TRBV11-2 to TRBJ2-7; D is possibly TRBD1 (5 bases). Germline-derived CDR1 and CDR2 are SGHAT and FQNNGV. The CDR3 totals 16 residues. Trimming left V 6 bases short and J 4 bases short, with 22 bases between. CDR3: CASSFTLGATSYEQYF. DNA of the CDR3: TGTGCCAGCAGTTTCACCCTTGGGGCGACCAGTTACGAGCAGTACTTC.

The chain has TRBV15 and TRBJ1-2, with D maybe TRBD1 (5 bases). The CDR3 length is 15 residues. V was shortened by 3 bases and J by 3 bases, with 14 bases between the two germline ends. The germline CDR1 and CDR2 sequences are LNHNV and YYDKDF (reference sequence). CDR3 in amino acids: CATSSWGDLDYGYTF. The CDR3 DNA is TGTGCCACCAGCAGTTGGGGGGACCTCGACTATGGCTACACCTTC.

The chain uses TRBV9 and TRBJ2-1, with D unclear. CDR1 and CDR2 from the germline V gene are SGDLS and YYNGEE. This CDR3 contains 16 residues. The ends were cut back, 0 bases at V and 0 bases at J, with 10 bases in the middle. CDR3 residues: CASSVGWLSSYNEQFF. DNA for the CDR3: TGTGCCAGCAGCGTAGGGTGGCTAAGCTCCTACAATGAGCAGTTCTTC.

This clonotype was counted between two and nine times. The chain is built from TRBV11-1 and TRBJ2-2; 7 bases line up with TRBD1. Unmatched junction bases numbered 16, after V lost 5 bases and J lost 7 bases. CDR1 and CDR2 (germline): SGHAT, FQDESV (reference sequence). The CDR3 has 17 amino acids. Here the CDR3 reads CASSPRQGGLFDGELFF. The DNA for the CDR3 is TGTGCCAGCAGCCCCCGACAGGGTGGGCTGTTTGACGGGGAGCTGTTTTTT.

This rearrangement joins TRBV7-9 to TRBJ1-1; D might be TRBD1 (6 bases). Germline V CDR1 and CDR2: SEHNR, FQNEAQ (reference sequence). V gave up 4 bases and J gave up 1 base, with 13 bases separating them. The CDR3 loop spans 15 amino acids. In nucleotides, the CDR3 is TGTGCCAGCAGCTCCAGGGGCGGGGCGAACACTGAAGCTTTCTTT. Translation gives CASSSRGGANTEAFF. Complete variable domain (other parts from reference TRBV7-9 and TRBJ1-1): DTGVSQNPRHKITKRGQNVTFRCDPISEHNRLYWYRQTLGQGPEFLTYFQNEAQLEKSRLLSDRFSAERPKGSFSTLEIQRTEQGDSAMYLCASSSRGGANTEAFFGQGTRLTVV.

The chain recombines TRBV20-1 with TRBJ1-5, with TRBD1 as a possible D gene (5 bases). V lost 1 base and J lost 4, with 14 bases in between. The CDR3 length is 15 residues. Looked up from germline, CDR1 is DFQATT and CDR2 is SNEGSKA (reference sequence). The CDR3 sequence: CSARGHVGGNQPQHF. CDR3 bases: TGCAGTGCTAGAGGGCACGTTGGGGGGAATCAGCCCCAGCATTTT.

The chain employs TRBV20-1 and TRBJ2-2; no firm D call. Looked up from germline, CDR1 is DFQATT and CDR2 is SNEGSKA (reference sequence). The CDR3 runs 16 residues. Trimming took 3 bases from V and 6 from J, leaving 20 bases between them. Here the CDR3 DNA reads TGCAGTGCTAGCCCCGATAGTCAGCTGCTAGCCGGGGAGCTGTTTTTT. It specifies CSASPDSQLLAGELFF.